This TCR beta chain was recorded in a study of blood T cell repertoires in COVID-19. The overall study: The cDNA or gDNA used as material had been derived from T cells, B-cell-depleted T cells, or PBMCs.

Original processing notes: Estimates of nucleated cell counts were drawn from the amplification of reference gene primers. Assay: immunoSEQ multiplex PCR; the TCRdb copy retains only in-frame clones and omits some. The V and J calls and the clone size are those of that table, but D and trimming were determined from the DNA. The sample gives about 270,000 clones, around 85% of which show up once; 9.5% to 12% is in the top ten. Germline trimming cut 6 bases from V and 4 bases from J; bases unmatched to any gene: 10. Germline V gives CDR1 MNHEY, CDR2 SVGAGI. The CDR3 has 15 amino acids. The rearrangement uses TRBV6-5 and TRBJ1-2; TRBD1 agrees at 8 bases. Material for sequencing was peripheral blood. The receptor was derived from a woman in her 70s with acute or convalescent COVID-19. CDR3 bases: TGTGCCAGCAGCCGGTCCGGGACAGGTACCTATGGCTACACCTTC. Its translation is CASSRSGTGTYGYTF.